The rows below give T cell receptor beta chains drawn from one sample of a study of shared clonotypes between healthy human individuals. Profiled with immunoSEQ multiplex PCR; TCRdb holds only in-frame clones, not every one. The sample includes fewer than 1.8 million clones, approximately 98.5% of them seen just once. The source material was naive CD4+ T cells sorted from blood. Receptors originate from a man aged 25-45 years in good health. Each CDR3 is given with its conserved first and last residue. Fields, in order: J gene, V gene, CDR3 length, D gene, CDR3 protein, CDR3 DNA. D genes are given only for firm matches.

J: TRBJ1-2; V: TRBV6-1; length: 12; D: .; CDR3: CASSEFRDGYTF; DNA: TGTGCCAGCAGTGAATTTCGGGATGGCTACACCTTC
J: TRBJ2-7; V: TRBV28; length: 13; D: .; CDR3: CASRETVSYEQYF; DNA: TGTGCCAGCAGGGAGACAGTATCCTACGAGCAGTACTTC
J: TRBJ2-5; V: TRBV5-1; length: 15; D: .; CDR3: CASSLGGSNQETQYF; DNA: TGCGCCAGCAGCTTGGGTGGAAGCAACCAAGAGACCCAGTACTTC
J: TRBJ2-1; V: TRBV9; length: 15; D: TRBD2; CDR3: CASSVESSGYNEQFF; DNA: TGTGCCAGCAGCGTAGAGTCTAGCGGGTACAATGAGCAGTTCTTC
J: TRBJ2-5; V: TRBV5-6; length: 16; D: TRBD2; CDR3: CASSSLGAGGKETQYF; DNA: TGTGCCAGCAGCTCGCTGGGAGCGGGAGGCAAAGAGACCCAGTACTTC
J: TRBJ2-7; V: TRBV15; length: 11; D: .; CDR3: CATSNRHEQYF; DNA: TGTGCCACCAGCAACCGGCACGAGCAGTACTTC
J: TRBJ2-2; V: TRBV29-1; length: 15; D: TRBD1; CDR3: CSVVTGKVNTGELFF; DNA: TGCAGCGTTGTGACAGGGAAAGTGAACACCGGGGAGCTGTTTTTT
J: TRBJ2-7; V: TRBV2; length: 14; D: TRBD2; CDR3: CASTWTSGNYEQYF; DNA: TGTGCCAGCACTTGGACTAGCGGGAACTACGAGCAGTACTTC
J: TRBJ2-1; V: TRBV9; length: 14; D: .; CDR3: CASSVATSQNEQFF; DNA: TGTGCCAGCAGCGTAGCCACAAGTCAAAATGAGCAGTTCTTC
J: TRBJ1-5; V: TRBV28; length: 15; D: TRBD1; CDR3: CASSLGLGQGQPQHF; DNA: TGTGCCAGCAGTTTAGGTCTGGGACAGGGTCAGCCCCAGCATTTT
J: TRBJ2-1; V: TRBV2; length: 13; D: .; CDR3: CASKRTLYNEQFF; DNA: TGTGCCAGCAAGAGGACACTCTACAATGAGCAGTTCTTC
J: TRBJ2-7; V: TRBV28; length: 15; D: TRBD1; CDR3: CASSRPGQGDYEQYF; DNA: TGTGCCAGCAGTCGACCGGGACAGGGGGACTACGAGCAGTACTTC
J: TRBJ2-3; V: TRBV27; length: 14; D: TRBD1; CDR3: CASSRDRGTDTQYF; DNA: TGTGCCAGCAGTAGGGACAGAGGAACAGATACGCAGTATTTT
J: TRBJ2-5; V: TRBV5-8; length: 15; D: TRBD1; CDR3: CASSRDSGVPETQYF; DNA: TGTGCCAGCAGCCGGGACAGTGGAGTTCCCGAGACCCAGTACTTC
J: TRBJ1-1; V: TRBV2; length: 14; D: .; CDR3: CASSSQGGGTEAFF; DNA: TGTGCCAGCAGTTCGCAGGGTGGCGGCACTGAAGCTTTCTTT